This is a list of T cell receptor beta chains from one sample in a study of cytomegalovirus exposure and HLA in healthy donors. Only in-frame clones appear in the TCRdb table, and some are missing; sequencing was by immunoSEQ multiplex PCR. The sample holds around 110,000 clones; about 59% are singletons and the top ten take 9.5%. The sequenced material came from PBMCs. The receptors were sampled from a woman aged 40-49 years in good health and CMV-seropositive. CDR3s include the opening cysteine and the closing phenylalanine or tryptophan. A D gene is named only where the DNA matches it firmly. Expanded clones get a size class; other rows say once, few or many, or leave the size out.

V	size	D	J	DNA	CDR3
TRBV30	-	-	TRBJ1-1	TGTGCCTGGCAGGTAGGCGCCAACACTGAAGCTTTCTTT	CAWQVGANTEAFF
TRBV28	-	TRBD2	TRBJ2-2	TGTGCCAGCAACCTAGCGGGAGAGAACACCGGGGAGCTGTTTTTT	CASNLAGENTGELFF
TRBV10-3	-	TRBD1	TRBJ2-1	TGTGCCATCAGTGGATCCGGGGAGTCAGGGGGCAATGAGCAGTTCTTC	CAISGSGESGGNEQFF
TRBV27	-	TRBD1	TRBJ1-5	TGTGCCAGCAGTTCCGTACAGGGGGCGAATAGCAATCAGCCCCAGCATTTT	CASSSVQGANSNQPQHF
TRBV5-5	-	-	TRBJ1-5	TGTGCCAGCAGCCTCCGTTTCGAGGGAAATCAGCCCCAGCATTTT	CASSLRFEGNQPQHF
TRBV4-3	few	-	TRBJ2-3	TGCGCCAGCAGCCAAGTTCTAGGATGGCCTTCTTACACAGATACGCAGTATTTT	CASSQVLGWPSYTDTQYF
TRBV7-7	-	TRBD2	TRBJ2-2	TGTGCTAGCAGCGCGAGCGGGAGGGCGGACACCGGGGAGCTGTTTTTT	CASSASGRADTGELFF
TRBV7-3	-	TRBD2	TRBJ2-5	TGTGCCAGCAGCACGGGGGTACTAGCGTACCAAGAGACCCAGTACTTC	CASSTGVLAYQETQYF
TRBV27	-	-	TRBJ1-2	TGTGCCACCAAGTTGACGGGAGGAGGCTACACCTTC	CATKLTGGGYTF
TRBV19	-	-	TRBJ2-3	TGTGCCAGTAGCTACGAGGGCATCGCAGATACGCAGTATTTT	CASSYEGIADTQYF
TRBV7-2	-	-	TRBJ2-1	TGTGCCAGCAGCTTAGCGACAGACAATGAGCAGTTCTTC	CASSLATDNEQFF
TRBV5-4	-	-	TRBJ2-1	TGTGCCAGCAGCGCCCAGGAATATGAGCAGTTCTTC	CASSAQEYEQFF
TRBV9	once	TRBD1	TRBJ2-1	TGTGCCAGCAGCCCGCGACAGGGGGGGAATGAGCAGTTCTTC	CASSPRQGGNEQFF
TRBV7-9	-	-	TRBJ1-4	TGTTCCAGCAGCTTAGCGCTGGTTGAACAGCAGAATGAAAAACTGTTTTTT	CSSSLALVEQQNEKLFF
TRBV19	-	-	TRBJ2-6	TGTGCCAGTAGTATCGGGAGCTCTGGGGCCAACGTCCTGACTTTC	CASSIGSSGANVLTF
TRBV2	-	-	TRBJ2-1	TGTGCCAGCAGCTTTACTAGGTACAATGAGCAGTTCTTC	CASSFTRYNEQFF
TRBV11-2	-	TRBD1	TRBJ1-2	TGTGCCAGCAGAAGGACAGGGGGGGGTGGCTACACCTTC	CASRRTGGGGYTF
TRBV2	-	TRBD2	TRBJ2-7	TGTGCCAGCAGCCACGACCCCCGACTAGCGGGAATCGGCGAGCAGTACTTC	CASSHDPRLAGIGEQYF
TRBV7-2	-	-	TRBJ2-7	TGTGCCAGCAGCCGTTCTAGCACAGCCTACGAGCAGTACTTC	CASSRSSTAYEQYF
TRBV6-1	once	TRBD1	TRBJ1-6	TGTGCCAGCGACGGACAGGGGGGATCACCCCTCCACTTT	CASDGQGGSPLHF
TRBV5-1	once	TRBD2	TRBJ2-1	TGCGCCAGCAGCTTTAGCGGGAGGGTTAACAATGAGCAGTTCTTC	CASSFSGRVNNEQFF
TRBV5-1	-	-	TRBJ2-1	TGCGCCAGCAGCTTGGAAATAGCCGGCGGCGAGCAGTTCTTC	CASSLEIAGGEQFF
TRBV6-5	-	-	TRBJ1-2	TGTGCCAGCAGTTACTCACTACAGGTTAACTATGGCTACACCTTC	CASSYSLQVNYGYTF
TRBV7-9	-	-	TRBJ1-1	TGTTCCAGCAGCCTGATTAGGTTGCGCCGGGGGGAGGACACTGAAGCTTTCTTT	CSSSLIRLRRGEDTEAFF
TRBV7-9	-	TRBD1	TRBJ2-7	TGTGCCAGCAGCGTCACAGGGGGCCCGGACTACGAGCAGTACTTC	CASSVTGGPDYEQYF